A single T cell receptor beta chain is shown here with its context. V shed 6 bases and J shed 5 bases, with 14 bases lying between them. Germline loops: CDR1 MNHEY, CDR2 SVGAGI. CDR3 length equals 14 residues. This sample is drawn from a study of blood T cell repertoires in COVID-19. Produced via immunoSEQ multiplex PCR; TCRdb's table is partial and in-frame only. The table records some 100,000 clones, 75% to 90% of them present only once. The TCR was taken from a human donor in a cohort sampled during active COVID-19. The rearrangement links TRBV6-5 to TRBJ2-1; D is ambiguous. The material sequenced was peripheral blood. CDR3 residues: CASRSGDQDNEQFF. The CDR3, as DNA: TGTGCCAGCAGATCCGGAGACCAAGACAATGAGCAGTTCTTC.